This section outlines one TCR beta chain sequence together with its context. The data stem from a study of control samples from healthy donors and cancer patients. The repertoire was sequenced with immunoSEQ multiplex PCR; TCRdb's copy has only in-frame clones and lacks some. Of around 99,000 clones listed, around nine tenths are singletons. The TCR originated in a human donor in good health. The donor label of this sample is uncertain. The sample was blood.

The CDR3 protein is CASSLNAVEKLFF. The CDR3 DNA reads as TGTGCCAGCAGCTTAAATGCCGTAGAAAAACTGTTTTTT. V gene TRBV12-3 or TRBV12-4 combines with J gene TRBJ1-4; D not resolved. The CDR3 is 13 amino acids. V lost 6 bases and J lost 8, with 13 bases in between.